This is a list of T cell receptor beta chains from one sample in a study of T cell responses to AZD1222 COVID-19 vaccine. The method was immunoSEQ multiplex PCR; TCRdb's version includes in-frame clones alone and lacks a portion of them. The sample lists about 64,000 clones, about 89% occurring once. Sequencing used peripheral blood, obtained 28 days after the second dose of the MenACWY control vaccine. All receptors derive from an adult who received the MenACWY meningococcal vaccine as a control. The CDR3 runs from the conserved cysteine through the conserved F or W. The D gene is left open where the match is weak. Part of the rows lack a size; the others show once, few, many or a class for expanded clones.

V gene: TRBV30; clone size: NA; D gene: TRBD1; J gene: TRBJ1-4; CDR3 protein: CAWGGQGYEKLFF; CDR3 DNA: TGTGCCTGGGGGGGACAGGGGTATGAAAAACTGTTTTTT
V gene: TRBV6-5; clone size: few; D gene: NA; J gene: TRBJ2-7; CDR3 protein: CASTWRGSEQYF; CDR3 DNA: TGTGCCAGCACCTGGAGGGGGAGCGAGCAGTACTTC
V gene: TRBV28; clone size: once; D gene: NA; J gene: TRBJ1-5; CDR3 protein: CASSRLGQGNQPQHF; CDR3 DNA: TGTGCCAGCAGTCGACTGGGGCAGGGCAATCAGCCCCAGCATTTT
V gene: TRBV2; clone size: NA; D gene: TRBD2; J gene: TRBJ2-7; CDR3 protein: CASRRDYSYEQYF; CDR3 DNA: TGTGCCAGCCGCCGGGACTACTCCTACGAGCAGTACTTC
V gene: TRBV19; clone size: NA; D gene: NA; J gene: TRBJ1-1; CDR3 protein: CATVGQNTEAFF; CDR3 DNA: TGTGCCACCGTCGGGCAGAACACTGAAGCTTTCTTT
V gene: TRBV5-1; clone size: once; D gene: NA; J gene: TRBJ2-2; CDR3 protein: CASSFHLFGTQTGELFF; CDR3 DNA: TGCGCCAGCAGCTTCCACCTTTTCGGGACGCAGACCGGGGAGCTGTTTTTT
V gene: TRBV4-1; clone size: few; D gene: NA; J gene: TRBJ2-2; CDR3 protein: CASSHDDWVGELFF; CDR3 DNA: TGCGCCAGCAGCCACGACGACTGGGTCGGGGAGCTGTTTTTT
V gene: TRBV11-2; clone size: NA; D gene: NA; J gene: TRBJ1-4; CDR3 protein: CASSQNEKLFF; CDR3 DNA: TGTGCCAGCAGCCAGAATGAAAAACTGTTTTTT
V gene: TRBV7-2; clone size: NA; D gene: TRBD1; J gene: TRBJ1-1; CDR3 protein: CASSYRTGNTEAFF; CDR3 DNA: TGTGCCAGCAGCTATCGGACAGGGAACACTGAAGCTTTCTTT
V gene: TRBV7-5; clone size: NA; D gene: NA; J gene: TRBJ2-7; CDR3 protein: CVRSLTGLAVSYEQYF; CDR3 DNA: TGTGTCAGAAGCTTAACCGGGCTAGCGGTCTCCTACGAGCAGTACTTC
V gene: TRBV28; clone size: NA; D gene: NA; J gene: TRBJ2-5; CDR3 protein: CASRDPVGETQYF; CDR3 DNA: TGTGCCAGCAGGGACCCGGTAGGGGAGACCCAGTACTTC
V gene: TRBV11-3; clone size: once; D gene: TRBD2; J gene: TRBJ2-3; CDR3 protein: CASSRGTSGTDTQYF; CDR3 DNA: TGTGCCAGCAGCCGGGGAACTAGCGGCACAGATACGCAGTATTTT
V gene: TRBV7-6; clone size: NA; D gene: TRBD1; J gene: TRBJ1-5; CDR3 protein: CASSRMTGVNQPQHF; CDR3 DNA: TGTGCCAGCAGCCGAATGACAGGGGTCAATCAGCCCCAGCATTTT
V gene: TRBV6-5; clone size: many; D gene: NA; J gene: TRBJ1-6; CDR3 protein: CASSYFGGFNSPLHF; CDR3 DNA: TGTGCCAGCAGTTACTTCGGGGGCTTTAATTCACCCCTCCACTTT
V gene: TRBV6-4; clone size: NA; D gene: NA; J gene: TRBJ1-1; CDR3 protein: CASSVDMNTEAFF; CDR3 DNA: TGTGCCAGCAGTGTAGACATGAACACTGAAGCTTTCTTT
V gene: TRBV29-1; clone size: NA; D gene: TRBD2; J gene: TRBJ2-3; CDR3 protein: CSVELAGGLGDTQYF; CDR3 DNA: TGCAGCGTTGAACTAGCGGGAGGCCTGGGGGATACGCAGTATTTT
V gene: TRBV9; clone size: NA; D gene: TRBD2; J gene: TRBJ2-1; CDR3 protein: CASNPGGTSGYNEQFF; CDR3 DNA: TGTGCCAGCAATCCGGGTGGGACTAGCGGTTACAATGAGCAGTTCTTC
V gene: TRBV30; clone size: NA; D gene: NA; J gene: TRBJ2-7; CDR3 protein: CAWARMGTSSYEQYF; CDR3 DNA: TGTGCCTGGGCCCGGATGGGGACCTCGAGCTACGAGCAGTACTTC
V gene: TRBV27; clone size: NA; D gene: NA; J gene: TRBJ2-1; CDR3 protein: CASGTYYNEQFF; CDR3 DNA: TGTGCCAGCGGGACGTACTACAATGAGCAGTTCTTC
V gene: TRBV30; clone size: NA; D gene: NA; J gene: TRBJ1-2; CDR3 protein: CAWSRFGAGANGYTF; CDR3 DNA: TGTGCCTGGAGTCGGTTTGGCGCGGGGGCTAATGGCTACACCTTC
V gene: TRBV5-1; clone size: NA; D gene: TRBD1; J gene: TRBJ1-1; CDR3 protein: CASSSDRALNTEAFF; CDR3 DNA: TGCGCCAGCAGCTCCGACAGGGCCCTGAACACTGAAGCTTTCTTT
V gene: TRBV3-1/TRBV3-2; clone size: NA; D gene: NA; J gene: TRBJ1-2; CDR3 protein: CASTRGGGSYGYTF; CDR3 DNA: TGTGCCAGCACCCGAGGGGGGGGCAGCTATGGCTACACCTTC
V gene: TRBV27; clone size: once; D gene: TRBD2; J gene: TRBJ2-1; CDR3 protein: CASSPPGGGSYNEQFF; CDR3 DNA: TGTGCCAGCAGTCCTCCCGGCGGGGGATCCTACAATGAGCAGTTCTTC
V gene: TRBV5-4; clone size: NA; D gene: NA; J gene: TRBJ2-1; CDR3 protein: CASSLDSSGSYNEQFF; CDR3 DNA: TGTGCCAGCAGCTTGGATAGCTCTGGCTCCTACAATGAGCAGTTCTTC
V gene: TRBV10-3; clone size: NA; D gene: NA; J gene: TRBJ1-5; CDR3 protein: CASTGDYSNQPQHF; CDR3 DNA: TGTGCCTCGACGGGGGATTATAGCAATCAGCCCCAGCATTTT
V gene: TRBV5-4; clone size: NA; D gene: NA; J gene: TRBJ2-2; CDR3 protein: CASSSQGYHTGELFF; CDR3 DNA: TGTGCCAGCAGCTCGCAGGGGTACCACACCGGGGAGCTGTTTTTT
V gene: TRBV28; clone size: NA; D gene: TRBD1; J gene: TRBJ2-7; CDR3 protein: CASRVPGQGMDEQYF; CDR3 DNA: TGTGCCAGCAGAGTACCGGGACAGGGTATGGACGAGCAGTACTTC
V gene: TRBV2; clone size: NA; D gene: NA; J gene: TRBJ2-1; CDR3 protein: CASSERQAAEFF; CDR3 DNA: TGTGCCAGCAGCGAGAGACAGGCGGCCGAGTTCTTC
V gene: TRBV11-2; clone size: NA; D gene: NA; J gene: TRBJ1-4; CDR3 protein: CASASGQGGEKLFF; CDR3 DNA: TGTGCCAGCGCAAGTGGGCAGGGTGGTGAAAAACTGTTTTTT
V gene: TRBV2; clone size: NA; D gene: NA; J gene: TRBJ2-5; CDR3 protein: CASSRDRQETQYF; CDR3 DNA: TGTGCCAGCAGTCGGGACCGCCAAGAGACCCAGTACTTC
V gene: TRBV3-1/TRBV3-2; clone size: few; D gene: NA; J gene: TRBJ1-5; CDR3 protein: CASSQEQGKNQPQHF; CDR3 DNA: TGTGCCAGCAGCCAGGAGCAGGGTAAGAACCAGCCCCAGCATTTT
V gene: TRBV27; clone size: NA; D gene: TRBD1; J gene: TRBJ2-7; CDR3 protein: CASSLRTGPNEQYF; CDR3 DNA: TGTGCCAGCAGTCTACGGACAGGGCCCAACGAGCAGTACTTC
V gene: TRBV25-1; clone size: NA; D gene: NA; J gene: TRBJ1-3; CDR3 protein: CASSRHRGNTIYF; CDR3 DNA: TGTGCCAGCAGCCGACACCGAGGAAACACCATATATTTT
V gene: TRBV3-1/TRBV3-2; clone size: NA; D gene: NA; J gene: TRBJ1-1; CDR3 protein: CASSQDSSQGRPNTEAFF; CDR3 DNA: TGTGCCAGCAGCCAAGATTCCTCACAGGGAAGGCCGAACACTGAAGCTTTCTTT
V gene: TRBV6-4; clone size: few; D gene: NA; J gene: TRBJ1-2; CDR3 protein: CASSDSGRGYTF; CDR3 DNA: TGTGCCAGCAGTGACTCGGGCAGGGGCTACACCTTC